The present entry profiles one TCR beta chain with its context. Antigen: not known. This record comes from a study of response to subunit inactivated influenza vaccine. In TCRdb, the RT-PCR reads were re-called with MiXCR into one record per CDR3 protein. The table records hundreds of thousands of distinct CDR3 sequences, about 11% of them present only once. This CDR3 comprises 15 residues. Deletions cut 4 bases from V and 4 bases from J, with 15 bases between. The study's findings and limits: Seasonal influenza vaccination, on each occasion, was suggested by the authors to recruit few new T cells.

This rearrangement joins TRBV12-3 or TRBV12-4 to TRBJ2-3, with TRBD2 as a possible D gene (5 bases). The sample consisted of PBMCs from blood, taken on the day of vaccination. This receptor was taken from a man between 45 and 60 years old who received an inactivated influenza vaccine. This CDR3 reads CASSSRWGAADTQYF. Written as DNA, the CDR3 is TGTGCCAGCAGTTCCCGGTGGGGAGCGGCAGATACGCAGTATTTT.